This T cell receptor (beta chain) was recorded in a study of coeliac disease. Across the whole study: Coeliac patients had newly diagnosed active disease, refractory type I disease, or gluten-free diet control.

Study findings and constraints: In active celiac disease, intraepithelial and lamina propria TRB and TRG repertoires were less clonal than controls.

Germline assignment: CDR1 SNHLY and CDR2 FYNNEI. This CDR3 has 12 residues. The J segment lost 8 bases and the V segment lost 6 bases, leaving 6 bases of the junction unmatched. This table comes from immunoSEQ multiplex PCR, and its TCRdb copy is limited to in-frame clones, with some not included. The sample carries about 4,100 clones, 66% recorded once. This clone was found a few times. What it binds is unknown. The TCR originated in a young woman with active celiac disease. The sequenced sample consisted of intraepithelial lymphocytes from the gut. The gene calls are TRBV2 and TRBJ1-2, with TRBD1 identical over 7 bases. In DNA form, the CDR3 reads TGTGCCAGCAGCCAACAGGGGAACGGCTACACCTTC. Its protein is CASSQQGNGYTF.